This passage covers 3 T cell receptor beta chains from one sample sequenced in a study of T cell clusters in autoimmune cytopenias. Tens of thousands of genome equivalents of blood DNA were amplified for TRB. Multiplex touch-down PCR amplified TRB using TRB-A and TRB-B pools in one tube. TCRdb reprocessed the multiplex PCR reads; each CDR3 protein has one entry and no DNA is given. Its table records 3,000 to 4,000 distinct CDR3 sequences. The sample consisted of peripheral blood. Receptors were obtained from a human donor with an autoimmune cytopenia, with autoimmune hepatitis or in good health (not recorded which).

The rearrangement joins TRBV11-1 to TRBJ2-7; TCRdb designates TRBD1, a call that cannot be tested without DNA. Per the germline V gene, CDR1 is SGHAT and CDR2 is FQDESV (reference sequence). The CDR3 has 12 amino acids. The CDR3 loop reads CASSPRGGGQYF.

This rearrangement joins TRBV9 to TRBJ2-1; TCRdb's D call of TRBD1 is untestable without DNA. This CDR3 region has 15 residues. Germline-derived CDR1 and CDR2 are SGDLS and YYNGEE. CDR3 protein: CASSVGAGVYNEQFF.

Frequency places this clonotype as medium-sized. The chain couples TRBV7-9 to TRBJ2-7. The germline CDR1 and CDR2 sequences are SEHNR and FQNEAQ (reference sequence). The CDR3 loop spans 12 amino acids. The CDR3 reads CASSLDPYEQYF.